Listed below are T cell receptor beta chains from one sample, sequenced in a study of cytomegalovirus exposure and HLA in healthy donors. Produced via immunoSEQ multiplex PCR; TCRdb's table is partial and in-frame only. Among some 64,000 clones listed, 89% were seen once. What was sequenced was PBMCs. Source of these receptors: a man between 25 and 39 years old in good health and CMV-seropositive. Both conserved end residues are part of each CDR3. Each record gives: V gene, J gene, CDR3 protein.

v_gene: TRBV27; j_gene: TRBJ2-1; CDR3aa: CASSSGTKSYNEQFF
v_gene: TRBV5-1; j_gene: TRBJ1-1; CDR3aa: CASSLTWAGGNTEAFF
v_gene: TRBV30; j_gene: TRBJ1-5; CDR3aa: CAWSGTSNQPQHF
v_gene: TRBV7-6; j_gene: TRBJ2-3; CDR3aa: CASSFYGTGQGGTDTQYF
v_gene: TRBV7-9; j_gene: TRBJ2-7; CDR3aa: CASSPLGQNEQYF
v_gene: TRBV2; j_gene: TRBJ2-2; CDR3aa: CASTAVAAGELFF
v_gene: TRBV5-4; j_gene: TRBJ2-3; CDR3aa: CASSLEGQERDTQYF
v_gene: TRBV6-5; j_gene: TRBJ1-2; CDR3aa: CASNYIGVNYGYTF
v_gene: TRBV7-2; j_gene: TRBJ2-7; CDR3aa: CASSPGESSYEQYF
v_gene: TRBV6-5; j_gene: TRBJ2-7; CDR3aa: CASSLQGYEQYF
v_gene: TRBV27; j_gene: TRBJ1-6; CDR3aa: CASSLYSTSDYNSPLHF
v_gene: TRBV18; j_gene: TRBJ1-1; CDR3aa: CASSPDSWSTEAFF
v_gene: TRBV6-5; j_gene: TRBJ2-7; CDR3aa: CASSTSGRASYEQYF
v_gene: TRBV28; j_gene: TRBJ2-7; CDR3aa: CASSNRGRAYEQYF
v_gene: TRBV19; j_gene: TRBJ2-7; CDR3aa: CASSTFSAGGPPEQYF
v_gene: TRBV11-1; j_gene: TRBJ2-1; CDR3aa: CASSLGGPGGNEQFF
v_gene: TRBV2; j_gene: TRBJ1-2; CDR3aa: CASSGARLPNYGYTF
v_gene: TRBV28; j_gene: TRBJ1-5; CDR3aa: CASSLLTGLNQPQHF
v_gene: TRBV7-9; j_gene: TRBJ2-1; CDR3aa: CASSLVTSGRDYNEQFF
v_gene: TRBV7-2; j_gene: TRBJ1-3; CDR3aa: CASSLSGVSSGNTIYF
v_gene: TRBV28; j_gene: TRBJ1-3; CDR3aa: CASSLQTGTGNTIYF
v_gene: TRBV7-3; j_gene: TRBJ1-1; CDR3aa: CASSPSPQGKDTEAFF
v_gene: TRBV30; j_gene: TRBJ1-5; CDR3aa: CAWRGTGGAGNQPQHF
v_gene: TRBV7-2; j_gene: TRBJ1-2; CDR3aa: CASSRWGQTYGYTF
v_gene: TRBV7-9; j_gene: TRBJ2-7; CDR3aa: CASSRGVGGYEQYF
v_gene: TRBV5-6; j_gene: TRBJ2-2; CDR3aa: CASSLSGAPYTGELFF
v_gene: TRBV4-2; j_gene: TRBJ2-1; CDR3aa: CASSQSPGGSDSYNEQFF
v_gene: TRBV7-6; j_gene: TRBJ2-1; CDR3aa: CASSPTIYNEQFF
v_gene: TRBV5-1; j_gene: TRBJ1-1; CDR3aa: CASSLVRGGNTEAFF
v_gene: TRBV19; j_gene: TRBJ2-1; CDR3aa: CASSKRLAGESRSYNEQFF
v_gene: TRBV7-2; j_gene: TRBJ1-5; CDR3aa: CASSLGRDGPQHF
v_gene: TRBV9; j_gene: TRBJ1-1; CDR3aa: CASSVRQENTEAFF
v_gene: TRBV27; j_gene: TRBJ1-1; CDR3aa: CASSWEGSSEAFF
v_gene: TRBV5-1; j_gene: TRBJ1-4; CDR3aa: CASSLQGAGANEKLFF
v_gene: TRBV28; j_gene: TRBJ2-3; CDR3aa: CASRPAGARTDTQYF
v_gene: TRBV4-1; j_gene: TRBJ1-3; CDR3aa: CASSQSVPSGNTIYF
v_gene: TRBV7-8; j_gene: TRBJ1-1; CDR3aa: CASSPTVNTEAFF